This T cell receptor beta chain was documented in a study of blood T cell repertoires in COVID-19. Study in general: Samples taken during acute and convalescent COVID-19 were collected in the United States, Italy and Spain. T cells, B-cell-depleted T cells, or PBMCs provided the cDNA or gDNA that served as material.

The CDR3 extends over 14 amino acids. Germline V gene sequence: CDR1 SGHNT, CDR2 YYREEE (reference sequence). V gave up 4 bases and J gave up 6 bases; unmatched junction bases: 5. Sequenced by immunoSEQ multiplex PCR; TCRdb stores in-frame clones only, minus some. The sample yields hundreds of thousands of clones, 75% to 90% seen once. Categorization into cohorts depended on clinical history that participants reported. Recovered participants had two consecutive negative NP/OP PCR tests, healthcare professional clearance, or symptom resolution. V is TRBV5-4 and J is TRBJ2-7; 12 nucleotides line up with TRBD1. This sequence originates from a man younger than 40 who had recovered from COVID-19. Sequenced input: PBMCs or T cells enriched from blood (not recorded which). CDR3 protein: CASSPGQGAGEQYF. In DNA form, the CDR3 reads TGTGCCAGCAGCCCGGGACAGGGGGCGGGCGAGCAGTACTTC.